This TCR beta chain derives from a study of blood T cell repertoires in COVID-19. Study in general: In each case, the material was cDNA or gDNA derived from T cells, B-cell-depleted T cells, or PBMCs.

This CDR3 spans 15 amino acids. Germline V gene sequence: CDR1 SGHAT, CDR2 FQDESV (reference sequence). The V end was cut by 4 bases, the J end by 1 base, with 12 bases between. Sequencing was performed with immunoSEQ multiplex PCR; in TCRdb, only in-frame clones are kept and a portion is missing. Found here are about 210,000 clones, 81% of them singletons; the top ten hold about 8.9%. Sequencing was performed on PBMCs or T cells enriched from blood (not recorded which). This sequence joins TRBV11-1 and TRBJ2-3; TRBD1 is a possible D gene (6 bases). The TCR was taken from a woman between 50 and 59 years old with acute COVID-19. The CDR3 sequence is CASSYFRGGTDTQYF. The CDR3, as DNA: TGTGCCAGCAGCTACTTCAGGGGTGGCACAGATACGCAGTATTTT.